This T cell receptor (beta chain) derives from a study of OX40 agonist ivuxolimab in advanced cancers. With regard to the full study: Ivuxolimab, which targeted the costimulatory receptor OX40 (CD134), was an agonistic, fully human IgG2 monoclonal antibody. Peripheral TCRbeta sequencing aimed to test whether ivuxolimab altered TCR sequence diversity and caused clonal T-cell expansion. Intravenous ivuxolimab was administered to patients every 2 weeks at six dose levels: 0.01, 0.1, 0.3, 1.5, 3 and 10 mg/kg. Patients were allowed to have had prior anti-PD-1, anti-PD-L1 or anti-CTLA-4 therapy, and 40% of the dose-escalation patients had been treated with checkpoint inhibitors. The monotherapy dose-escalation portion (N of about 50 patients) of the phase I ivuxolimab trial is reported in the paper. Partial responses occurred in three dose-escalation patients: two with cutaneous melanoma and one with hepatocellular carcinoma. Of the roughly 52 dose-escalation patients, hepatocellular carcinoma was present in about 19, melanoma in around 15, renal cell carcinoma in 9 and head and neck cancer in 9. In the dose-escalation cohort, 65% to 85% of patients were male, and the mean age was 60 years with a range of about 20 to 90. The investigation overall reported the following: Antigen specificity was not determined for the clonally expanded peripheral T cells. After ivuxolimab, more expanded clones were found on average in CD8+ T cells than in CD4+ T cells. Low levels of normalized T-cell clonal expansion were also seen in some nonresponding patients. Clonal expansion of both CD4+ and CD8+ blood T cells was observed from baseline to week 6 at doses 0.1 to 3.0 mg/kg. In the 0.1-3.0 mg/kg groups, partial responders were among the patients with the lowest normalized peripheral clonal expansion, particularly in CD8+ T cells.

The trial excluded patients who had a history of autoimmune disease or who were on systemic immunosuppression. In every dose cohort, peripheral blood was drawn for TCR sequencing at baseline, cycle 4 day 1, and cycle 7 day 1. The samples were drawn from a first-in-human, open-label, multicenter phase I dose-escalation trial of ivuxolimab. Adults with locally advanced or metastatic melanoma, renal cell carcinoma, hepatocellular carcinoma or head and neck squamous cell carcinoma were enrolled in the trial. Before TCR sequencing, CD4+ T cells and CD8+ T cells were sorted from peripheral blood as separate populations. V is pruned by 0 bases and J by 7 bases, leaving 3 bases of the junction without a gene match. CDR1 and CDR2 were assigned from the germline V gene as SGHNT and YENEEA. The CDR3 starts with the cysteine, ends with the phenylalanine, and has 15 residues. The kept DNA is CDR3 alone, 45 bases in frame from the first base.

To sequence the TCRbeta CDR3 region, genomic DNA was isolated from the sorted cells. TCRbeta CDR3 regions were sequenced using the immunoSEQ Assay. Entries here come from immuneACCESS through TCRdb and include only in-frame sequences with V and J called. Some clones fail to appear in such tables; in the studies checked, an unresolved V gene covers under half of the shortfall, and the cause of the remainder is unknown. The sample table contains about 110,000 clones; only one count was recorded for about 92% of them. The top ten constitute 0.25% to 0.3% of the sample. As concerns this clone: What this receptor recognizes is not known. One base away there is no much larger clone; base qualities are not given.

The sequencing used CD4+ or CD8+ T cells sorted from blood, collected in a trial of the OX40 agonist ivuxolimab. This clonotype was sampled from an adult with an advanced solid tumor such as melanoma, head and neck, liver or kidney cancer. The chain couples TRBV11-3 to TRBJ2-1; 10 central bases correspond to TRBD1. The sequenced DNA is TGTGCCAGCAGCTTAGAGGGACAGGGGAATAATGAGCAGTTCTTC. It encodes CASSLEGQGNNEQFF.